These 31 T cell receptor beta chains originate from one sample sequenced in a study of blood T cells in healthy people across ages (dated by TCRdb to between 2015 and 2017). Libraries were made using 5' RACE. Sequencing relied on an Illumina HiSeq 2500. A second PCR of about 6 to 11 cycles was performed with a sample-barcoded 5' primer and a J-beta primer mix. Using fastp at Q25 and MiXCR, TCRdb reprocessed the public reads and kept productive beta chains. Rows with one shared CDR3 protein collapse into an entry with the most common genes and DNA. Recorded for this sample are 1.4 million to 1.5 million distinct CDR3 sequences; approximately 38% of them occurred a single time. The leading ten clones occupy approximately 7.9% of the sample. Input material: blood. Source of these receptors: a woman younger than 30 in good health.

This chain joins TRBV2 and TRBJ2-1; the D is unclear. CDR3 length: 14 amino acids. The V and J ends lost 1 base and 2 bases respectively, with 6 bases between them. CDR1 SNHLY and CDR2 FYNNEI come from the germline V gene. The DNA of the CDR3 is TGTGCCAGCAGTGAAGTAAAGACCTACAATGAGCAGTTCTTC. It encodes CASSEVKTYNEQFF. Combining the CDR3 with reference TRBV2 and TRBJ2-1 gives the whole variable domain EPEVTQTPSHQVTQMGQEVILRCVPISNHLYFYWYRQILGQKVEFLVSFYNNEISEKSEIFDDQFSVERPDGSNFTLKIRSTKLEDSAMYFCASSEVKTYNEQFFGPGTRLTVL.

V gene TRBV9 combines with J gene TRBJ2-2; no definite D call. CDR1 is SGDLS and CDR2 is YYNGEE in the germline V gene. This CDR3 is 14 amino acids long. V gave up 0 bases and J gave up 7 bases, with 10 bases separating them. The CDR3 here is CASSVDEYIGELFF. DNA of the CDR3: TGTGCCAGCAGCGTAGATGAGTACATCGGGGAGCTGTTTTTT.

This clonotype was observed a few times. The V gene is TRBV6-5, the J gene TRBJ2-3; 8 nucleotides line up with TRBD1. The CDR3 length is 16 residues. Germline V gene data show CDR1 as MNHEY and CDR2 as SVGAGI. The V gene end was trimmed by 10 bases and the J gene end by 1 base; junction bases not matched to a gene: 13. The CDR3, as DNA: TGTGCCATCCGTCGATCTCAGGGGGCGGGCACAGATACGCAGTATTTT. This translates into CAIRRSQGAGTDTQYF.

The chain has TRBV5-1 and TRBJ1-4, with 8 nucleotides matching TRBD1. CDR1 SGHRS and CDR2 YFSETQ come from the germline V gene. The V segment lost 6 bases and the J segment 5 bases; nucleotides outside the gene matches: 6. The CDR3 contains 14 residues. Here the CDR3 reads CASNSGQENEKLFF. The CDR3 DNA sequence: TGCGCCAGCAACTCGGGACAGGAGAATGAAAAACTGTTTTTT.

This chain uses TRBV5-1 with TRBJ2-4; weak D call: TRBD2 (5 bases). The ends were cut back, 2 bases at V and 5 bases at J, with 11 bases in the middle. The CDR3 spans 14 residues. Germline CDR1 is SGHRS and CDR2 is YFSETQ. The DNA of the CDR3 is TGCGCCAGCAGCTTACCCGGGATCGAAAACATTCAGTACTTC. Encoded protein: CASSLPGIENIQYF.

This chain uses TRBV20-1 with TRBJ2-3; D gene unclear. The germline V gene encodes CDR1 DFQATT and CDR2 SNEGSKA (reference sequence). This CDR3 comprises 9 residues. CDR3 loop: CSPTDTQYF. DNA for the CDR3: TGCAGCCCCACAGATACGCAGTATTTT.

The genes are TRBV2 and TRBJ1-6; no clear D gene. Germline V gene data show CDR1 as SNHLY and CDR2 as FYNNEI. The CDR3 loop spans 13 amino acids. Trimming took 8 bases from V and 5 from J, leaving 10 bases between them. For the CDR3, the DNA is TGTGCCAGCGACGGAGAAGATAATTCACCCCTCCACTTT. As protein: CASDGEDNSPLHF.

This clonotype was counted between two and nine times. V and J are TRBV9 and TRBJ2-6; D gene unclear. V lost 0 bases and J lost 2, with 6 bases in between. Germline V gene data show CDR1 as SGDLS and CDR2 as YYNGEE. The CDR3 sequence is 15 residues long. The CDR3 region has the DNA TGTGCCAGCAGCGTAGAGGCTGCTGGGGCCAACGTCCTGACTTTC. It specifies CASSVEAAGANVLTF.

V and J are TRBV5-1 and TRBJ1-6; the D gene is possibly TRBD1 (6 bases). CDR3 size: 17 residues. V was clipped by 0 bases and J by 6 bases, with 16 bases between them. The germline gives CDR1 SGHRS, CDR2 YFSETQ. The CDR3 spells CASSLGVTGSGNSPLHF. DNA for the CDR3: TGCGCCAGCAGCTTGGGGGTAACAGGGTCGGGTAATTCACCCCTCCACTTT.

This clonotype showed up just a few times. V usage is TRBV27 and J usage is TRBJ2-3, with TRBD2 as a possible D gene (6 bases). Trimming pared 3 bases from V and 0 bases from J, leaving 16 bases between. CDR3 length equals 17 residues. Germline lookup yields CDR1 MNHEY and CDR2 SMNVEV (reference sequence). The CDR3 reads CASSFLGEAPSTDTQYF. The DNA of the CDR3 is TGTGCCAGCAGTTTTCTAGGGGAGGCCCCTAGCACAGATACGCAGTATTTT.

This chain joins TRBV12-5 and TRBJ2-2; TRBD2 agrees at 10 bases. The CDR3 is made up of 17 amino acids. V lost 0 bases to trimming and J lost 4 bases; unmatched junction nucleotides: 5. Germline CDR1 LGHNT, CDR2 FRNRAP. The CDR3 spells CASGLVPSGRGTGELFF. CDR3 coding DNA: TGTGCTAGTGGTTTGGTACCAAGCGGGAGGGGCACCGGGGAGCTGTTTTTT.

DNA for the CDR3: TGTGCCAGCAGTTATAAGGACAGGGGGCGCGGGGAGCAGTTCTTC. Amino acid sequence: CASSYKDRGRGEQFF. This chain joins TRBV6-5 and TRBJ2-1, with 11 bases lining up with TRBD1. This CDR3 contains 15 residues. From germline, CDR1 is MNHEY and CDR2 SVGAGI. Trimming cost V 3 bases and J 10 bases; bases outside gene matches: 8.

This clonotype was observed a few times. The chain recombines TRBV7-9 with TRBJ2-7, with D possibly matching TRBD2 (5 bases). Trimming cost V 5 bases and J 7 bases, with 21 bases left between them. The CDR3 is made up of 15 amino acids. Germline CDR1 and CDR2: SEHNR and FQNEAQ (reference sequence). As DNA, the CDR3 is TGTGCCAGCAGCCCCCAGACGAGCGGCCCTACAGAGCAGTACTTC. It encodes CASSPQTSGPTEQYF.

V is TRBV25-1 and J is TRBJ1-1; 10 nucleotides agree with TRBD1. V was clipped by 6 bases and J by 0 bases; unmatched bases: 10. The CDR3 has 17 residues. In germline, CDR1 is MGHDK, CDR2 SYGVNS. CDR3 region: CASSPRDRGSLNTEAFF. CDR3 sequence (DNA): TGTGCCAGCAGCCCCCGGGACAGGGGAAGCTTGAACACTGAAGCTTTCTTT.

This chain links TRBV7-6 with TRBJ2-7, with 7 bases that match TRBD2. The trim removed 3 bases at V and 7 bases at J, leaving 15 bases unmatched. Germline V gene data show CDR1 as SGHVS and CDR2 as FNYEAQ. This CDR3 contains 16 residues. The CDR3 bases are TGTGCCAGCAGCTTGGGCTCGGGGGGAGGGGTCAATGAGCAGTACTTC. Protein product: CASSLGSGGGVNEQYF.

This clonotype was picked up many times. The chain recombines TRBV28 with TRBJ2-3; D is uncertain. The ends were cut back, 3 bases at V and 4 bases at J, with 5 bases in the middle. Germline V gives CDR1 MDHEN, CDR2 SYDVKM. The CDR3 spans 12 residues. The CDR3 DNA sequence: TGTGCCAGCAGTTTTGGGCCAGATACGCAGTATTTT. Translation gives CASSFGPDTQYF.

There are a few counts of this clonotype. The chain uses TRBV5-1 and TRBJ2-7; TRBD1 might be the D (6 bases). The CDR3 covers 15 residues. The germline V gene has CDR1 SGHRS and CDR2 YFSETQ. Trimming shortened V by 2 bases and J by 4 bases, and 16 bases separated the two germline ends. CDR3 in DNA: TGCGCCAGCAGCTTAGAGCGGCAGGGACATTACGAGCAGTACTTC. The encoded protein is CASSLERQGHYEQYF.

V usage is TRBV7-2 and J usage is TRBJ1-1; 7 nucleotides match TRBD1. The CDR3 totals 15 residues. V dropped 4 bases and J dropped 5; count of bases not matched to a gene: 10. CDR1 is SGHTA, CDR2 FQGNSA, per germline. CDR3: CASSSAQGVGTEAFF. In DNA form, the CDR3 reads TGTGCCAGCAGCTCGGCGCAGGGGGTAGGGACTGAAGCTTTCTTT.

This chain links TRBV7-2 with TRBJ1-5, with D perhaps TRBD1 (5 bases). The CDR3 consists of 17 residues. Between the trimmed V and J ends, which lost 1 base and 2 bases, there was a span of 15 bases. Germline V gene data show CDR1 as SGHTA and CDR2 as FQGNSA. For the CDR3, the DNA is TGTGCCAGCAGCTTAGGACCTCCGGGGCTTGGCAATCAGCCCCAGCATTTT. Translating gives CASSLGPPGLGNQPQHF.

This clonotype was observed a few times. V is TRBV20-1 and J is TRBJ2-7; the D is unclear. The ends were cut back, 6 bases at V and 2 bases at J, with 8 bases in the middle. The CDR3 has 11 amino acids. Germline CDR1 reads DFQATT; CDR2 reads SNEGSKA (reference sequence). This CDR3 is CSATSTYEQYF. The CDR3, as DNA: TGCAGTGCCACATCGACCTACGAGCAGTACTTC.

The genes are TRBV24-1 and TRBJ2-2, with TRBD1 as a possible D gene (6 bases). From germline, CDR1 is KGHDR and CDR2 SFDVKD. V lost 4 bases, J lost 0 bases, and 11 bases lay in between. The CDR3 loop spans 16 amino acids. This chain's CDR3 is CATSEPDRTNTGELFF. For the CDR3, the DNA is TGTGCCACCAGTGAACCTGACAGGACGAACACCGGGGAGCTGTTTTTT.

The chain joins TRBV12-3 or TRBV12-4 to TRBJ1-2; D is possibly TRBD1 (6 bases). Trimming cost V 7 bases and J 1 base, with 13 bases left between them. The CDR3 runs to 14 residues. CDR3 protein: CASNPDSYNYGYTF. In nucleotides, the CDR3 is TGTGCCAGCAACCCGGACAGCTATAACTATGGCTACACCTTC.

About this clonotype: At one boundary the junction diverges from the germline segment, which might be a read error. V gene TRBV27 combines with J gene TRBJ1-5; 9 bases match TRBD1. This CDR3 contains 14 residues. Looked up from germline, CDR1 is MNHEY and CDR2 is SMNVEV (reference sequence). CDR3 DNA: TGTGCCAGCAGTCCTGACAGGGGGAATCAGCTCCAGCATTTT. Translation gives CASSPDRGNQLQHF.

J is TRBJ2-7 and V is TRBV12-5; TRBD2 aligns across 11 bases. This CDR3 region has 16 residues. Unmatched junction bases numbered 8, after V lost 0 bases and J lost 7 bases. In germline, CDR1 is LGHNT, CDR2 FRNRAP. CDR3 nucleotide sequence: TGTGCTAGTGGTTTGGTACGATCTAGCGGGGGGTATGAGCAGTACTTC. Encoded protein: CASGLVRSSGGYEQYF.

This chain joins TRBV20-1 and TRBJ2-5, with D tentatively TRBD1 or TRBD2 (6 bases each). Trimming stripped 5 bases from V and 4 bases from J, with 17 bases between. Per germline, CDR1 DFQATT and CDR2 SNEGSKA (reference sequence). The CDR3 has 14 residues. The CDR3 sequence is CSAPRGVGGETQYF. In DNA, the CDR3 is TGCAGTGCTCCAAGGGGGGTGGGAGGAGAGACCCAGTACTTC.

This clonotype has more than one count but fewer than ten. The chain recombines TRBV20-1 with TRBJ2-7, with 12 bases fitting TRBD2. Germline trimming cut 0 bases from V and 3 bases from J; bases unmatched to any gene: 15. The CDR3 contains 19 residues. The germline CDR1 and CDR2 sequences are DFQATT and SNEGSKA (reference sequence). Here the CDR3 reads CSARDGLTVGLAGDYEQYF. The CDR3 DNA reads as TGCAGTGCTAGAGATGGATTGACGGTGGGACTAGCGGGCGACTACGAGCAGTACTTC.

CDR3 coding DNA: TGTGCCAGCAGTCAGTACAGGGCCGACACTGAAGCTTTCTTT. Translation: CASSQYRADTEAFF. The chain is built from TRBV2 and TRBJ1-1; weak D call: TRBD1 (6 bases). The germline V and J ends were trimmed by 5 bases and 3 bases, with 13 bases remaining between them. Germline V gene lookup returns CDR1 SNHLY and CDR2 FYNNEI. CDR3 length equals 14 residues.

The chain carries TRBV28 and TRBJ1-6; D perhaps matches TRBD1 (5 bases). This CDR3 region has 12 residues. Trimming stripped 7 bases from V and 10 bases from J, with 11 bases between. Germline V gives CDR1 MDHEN, CDR2 SYDVKM. The CDR3 loop reads CASNTGDSPLHF. The CDR3 DNA is TGTGCCAGCAATACGGGGGACTCACCCCTCCACTTT.

This sequence joins TRBV28 and TRBJ2-3; 12 bases fit TRBD1. Germline V CDR1 and CDR2: MDHEN, SYDVKM. The J segment lost 2 bases and the V segment lost 7 bases, leaving 10 bases of the junction unmatched. CDR3 length equals 17 residues. CDR3 DNA: TGTGCCAGCACAAGACCGGGACAGGGGGCAATCACAGATACGCAGTATTTT. The encoded protein is CASTRPGQGAITDTQYF.

J is TRBJ2-7 and V is TRBV4-1, with D hard to call. V was cut by 0 bases and J by 7 bases, with 16 bases left in between. Germline V gives CDR1 MGHRA, CDR2 YSYEKL. CDR3 length: 15 residues. CDR3 sequence (DNA): TGCGCCAGCAGCCAAGATCCCGGCCTGGGCAATGAGCAGTACTTC. Translation gives CASSQDPGLGNEQYF.

J is TRBJ1-5 and V is TRBV7-2; D unclear. Trimming took 2 bases from V and 4 from J, leaving 6 bases between them. CDR1 and CDR2 from the germline V gene are SGHTA and FQGNSA. The CDR3 totals 13 residues. The CDR3 DNA is TGTGCCAGCAGCTTATCCCAAAATCAGCCCCAGCATTTT. Protein sequence: CASSLSQNQPQHF.